This T cell receptor beta chain comes out of a study of high-grade serous ovarian cancer treatment subgroups. Whole-study results and caveats: Repertoire similarity ranged about 0.1 to 0.79 between tumors of one patient. CDR1 and CDR2 were left unanalyzed; analyses focused on CDR3.

The data were produced by immunoSEQ multiplex PCR, yet TCRdb's version contains in-frame clones alone and is incomplete. Of around 8,100 clones in the sample, around 72% were seen once. The CDR3 totals 11 residues. CDR1 is MNHEY and CDR2 is SMNVEV in the germline V gene (reference sequence). V was shortened by 8 bases and J by 7 bases, with 11 bases between the two germline ends. About this clone: Its antigen is not identified.

Tumor tissue was taken before any definitive surgery or chemotherapy was given. The sample taken for sequencing was tumor tissue. The TCR sequence derives from a human donor with high-grade serous ovarian cancer. The V gene is TRBV27, the J gene TRBJ1-1, with no clear D. CDR3 protein: CASPQSREAFF. CDR3 coding DNA: TGTGCCAGCCCCCAGAGCCGTGAAGCTTTCTTT.